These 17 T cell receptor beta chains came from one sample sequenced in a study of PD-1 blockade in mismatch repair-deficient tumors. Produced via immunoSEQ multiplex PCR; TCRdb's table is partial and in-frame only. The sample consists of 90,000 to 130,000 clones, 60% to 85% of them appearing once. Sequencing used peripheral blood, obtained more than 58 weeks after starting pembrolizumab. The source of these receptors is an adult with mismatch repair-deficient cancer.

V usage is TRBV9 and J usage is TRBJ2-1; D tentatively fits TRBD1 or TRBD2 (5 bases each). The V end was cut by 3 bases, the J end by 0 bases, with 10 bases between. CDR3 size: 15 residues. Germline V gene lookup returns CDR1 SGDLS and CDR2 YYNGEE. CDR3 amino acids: CASSGGPSSYNEQFF. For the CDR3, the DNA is TGTGCCAGCAGCGGGGGACCGAGCTCCTACAATGAGCAGTTCTTC.

In nucleotides, the CDR3 is TGTGCCAGCAGTCCTCGACTGGGCCAGGACGAGCAGTACTTC. Its protein product is CASSPRLGQDEQYF. The V and J genes are TRBV6-6 and TRBJ2-7; D uncertain. V dropped 5 bases and J dropped 5 bases, with 16 bases sitting between them. CDR3 length equals 14 residues. Germline values: CDR1 MNHNY, CDR2 SVGAGI (reference sequence).

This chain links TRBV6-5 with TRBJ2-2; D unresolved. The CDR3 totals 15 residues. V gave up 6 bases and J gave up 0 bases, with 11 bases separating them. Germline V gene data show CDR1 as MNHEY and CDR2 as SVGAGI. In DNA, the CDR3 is TGTGCCAGCAGGTCGTCCGACTCGAACACCGGGGAGCTGTTTTTT. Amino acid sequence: CASRSSDSNTGELFF.

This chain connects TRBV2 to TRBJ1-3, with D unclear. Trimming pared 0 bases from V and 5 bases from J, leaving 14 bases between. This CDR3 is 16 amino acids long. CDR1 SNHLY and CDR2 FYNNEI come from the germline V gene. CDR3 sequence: CASSEARGGRRNTIYF. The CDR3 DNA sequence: TGTGCCAGCAGTGAAGCGAGAGGAGGGAGACGAAACACCATATATTTT. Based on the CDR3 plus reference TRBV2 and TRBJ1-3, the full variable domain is EPEVTQTPSHQVTQMGQEVILRCVPISNHLYFYWYRQILGQKVEFLVSFYNNEISEKSEIFDDQFSVERPDGSNFTLKIRSTKLEDSAMYFCASSEARGGRRNTIYFGEGSWLTVV.

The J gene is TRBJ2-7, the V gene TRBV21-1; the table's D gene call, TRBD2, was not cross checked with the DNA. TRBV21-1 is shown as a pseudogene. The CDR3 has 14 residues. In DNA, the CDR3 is TGTGCCAGCAGCACCCGGCCTAGCTCCTACGAGCAGTACTTC. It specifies CASSTRPSSYEQYF.

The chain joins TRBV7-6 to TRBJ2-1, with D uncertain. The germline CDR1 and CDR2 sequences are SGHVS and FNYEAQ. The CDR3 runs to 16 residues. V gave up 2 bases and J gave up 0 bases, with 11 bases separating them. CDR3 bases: TGTGCCAGCAGCTTACTCGACTCTAGCTCCTACAATGAGCAGTTCTTC. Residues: CASSLLDSSSYNEQFF.

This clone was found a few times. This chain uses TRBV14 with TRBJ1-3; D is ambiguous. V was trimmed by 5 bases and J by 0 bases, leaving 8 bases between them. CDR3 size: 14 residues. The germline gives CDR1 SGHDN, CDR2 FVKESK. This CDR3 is CASSETVSGNTIYF. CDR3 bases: TGTGCCAGCAGCGAGACTGTCTCTGGAAACACCATATATTTT. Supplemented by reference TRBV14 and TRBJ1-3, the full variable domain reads EAGVTQFPSHSVIEKGQTVTLRCDPISGHDNLYWYRRVMGKEIKFLLHFVKESKQDESGMPNNRFLAERTGGTYSTLKVQPAELEDSGVYFCASSETVSGNTIYFGEGSWLTVV.

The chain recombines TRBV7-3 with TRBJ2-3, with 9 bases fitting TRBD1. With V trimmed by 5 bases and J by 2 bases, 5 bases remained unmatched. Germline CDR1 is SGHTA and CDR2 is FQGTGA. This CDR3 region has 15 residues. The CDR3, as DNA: TGTGCCAGCAGCAGACAGGGGGGCGTCACAGATACGCAGTATTTT. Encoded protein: CASSRQGGVTDTQYF.

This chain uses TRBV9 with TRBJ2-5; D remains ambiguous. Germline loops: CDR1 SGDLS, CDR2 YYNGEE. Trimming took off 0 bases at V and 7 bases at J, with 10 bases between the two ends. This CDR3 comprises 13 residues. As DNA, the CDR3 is TGTGCCAGCAGCGTAGTGTCAAGTCGGACCCAGTACTTC. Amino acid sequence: CASSVVSSRTQYF.

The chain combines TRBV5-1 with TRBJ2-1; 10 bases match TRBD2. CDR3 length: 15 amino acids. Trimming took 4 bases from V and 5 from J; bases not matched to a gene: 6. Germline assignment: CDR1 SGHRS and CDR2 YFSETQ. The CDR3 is CASSHLSGGDNEQFF. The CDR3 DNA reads TGCGCCAGCAGCCATCTCAGCGGGGGGGACAATGAGCAGTTCTTC. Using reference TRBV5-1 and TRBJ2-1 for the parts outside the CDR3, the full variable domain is KAGVTQTPRYLIKTRGQQVTLSCSPISGHRSVSWYQQTPGQGLQFLFEYFSETQRNKGNFPGRFSGRQFSNSRSEMNVSTLELGDSALYLCASSHLSGGDNEQFFGPGTRLTVL.

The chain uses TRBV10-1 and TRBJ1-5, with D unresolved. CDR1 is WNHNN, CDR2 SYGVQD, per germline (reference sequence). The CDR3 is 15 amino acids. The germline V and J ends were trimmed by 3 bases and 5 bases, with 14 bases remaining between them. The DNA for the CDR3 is TGCGCCAGCAGTGAATTCCCTAACCCTGATCAGCCCCAGCATTTT. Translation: CASSEFPNPDQPQHF.

The CDR3 loop is CASSTVGGREEKLFF. CDR3 coding DNA: TGTGCCAGCAGTACGGTTGGGGGGCGCGAAGAAAAACTGTTTTTT. The chain couples TRBV5-6 to TRBJ1-4, with a weak D call TRBD1 (6 bases). Deletions cut 5 bases from V and 8 bases from J, with 19 bases between. Germline values: CDR1 SGHDT, CDR2 YYEEEE. The CDR3 has 15 amino acids.

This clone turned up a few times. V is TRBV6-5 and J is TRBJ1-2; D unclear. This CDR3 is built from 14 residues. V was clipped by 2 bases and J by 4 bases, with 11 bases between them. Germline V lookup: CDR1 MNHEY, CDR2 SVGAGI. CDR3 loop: CASSYKGVSYGYTF. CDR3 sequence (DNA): TGTGCCAGCAGTTACAAGGGTGTGAGCTATGGCTACACCTTC.

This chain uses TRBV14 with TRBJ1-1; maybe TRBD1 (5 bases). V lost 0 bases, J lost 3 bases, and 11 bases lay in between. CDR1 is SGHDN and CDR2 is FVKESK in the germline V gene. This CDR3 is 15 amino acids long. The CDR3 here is CASSQEGTVYTEAFF. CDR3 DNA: TGTGCCAGCAGCCAAGAGGGGACTGTTTACACTGAAGCTTTCTTT. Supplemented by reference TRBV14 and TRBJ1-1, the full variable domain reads EAGVTQFPSHSVIEKGQTVTLRCDPISGHDNLYWYRRVMGKEIKFLLHFVKESKQDESGMPNNRFLAERTGGTYSTLKVQPAELEDSGVYFCASSQEGTVYTEAFFGQGTRLTVV.

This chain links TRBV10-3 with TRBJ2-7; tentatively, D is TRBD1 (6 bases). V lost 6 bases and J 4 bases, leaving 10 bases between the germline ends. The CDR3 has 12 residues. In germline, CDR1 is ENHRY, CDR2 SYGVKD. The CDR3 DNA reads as TGTGCCATCAGGGAACAGGGTTACGAGCAGTACTTC. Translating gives CAIREQGYEQYF.

CDR3: CASSPQSAPNNEQFF. The CDR3 DNA follows: TGTGCCAGCAGTCCGCAGTCAGCACCGAACAATGAGCAGTTCTTC. The rearrangement joins TRBV7-3 to TRBJ2-1; D is unresolved. The CDR3 loop spans 15 amino acids. The ends were cut back, 6 bases at V and 5 bases at J, with 17 bases in the middle. CDR1 is SGHTA and CDR2 is FQGTGA in the germline V gene.

The CDR3 DNA is TGTGCCAGCAGGTGGGCCTACCAAGAGACCCAGTACTTC. Protein sequence: CASRWAYQETQYF. J is TRBJ2-5 and V is TRBV27; no clear D gene. Germline-derived CDR1 and CDR2 are MNHEY and SMNVEV (reference sequence). The ends were cut back, 6 bases at V and 0 bases at J, with 8 bases in the middle. This CDR3 is 13 amino acids long.